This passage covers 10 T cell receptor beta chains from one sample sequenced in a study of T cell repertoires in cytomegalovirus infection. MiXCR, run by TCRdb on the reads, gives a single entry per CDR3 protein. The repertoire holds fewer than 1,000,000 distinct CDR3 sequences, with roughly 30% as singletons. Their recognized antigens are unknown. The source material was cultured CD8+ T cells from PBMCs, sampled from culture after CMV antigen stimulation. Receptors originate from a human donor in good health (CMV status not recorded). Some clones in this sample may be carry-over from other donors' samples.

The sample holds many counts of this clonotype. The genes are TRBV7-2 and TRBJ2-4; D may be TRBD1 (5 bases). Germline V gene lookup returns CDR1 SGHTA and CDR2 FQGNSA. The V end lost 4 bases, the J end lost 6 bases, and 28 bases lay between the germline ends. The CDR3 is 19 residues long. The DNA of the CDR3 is TGTGCCAGCAGCTCTGAGACCCTAACGACAGATTACCCCTCAAACATTCAGTACTTC. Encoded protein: CASSSETLTTDYPSNIQYF.

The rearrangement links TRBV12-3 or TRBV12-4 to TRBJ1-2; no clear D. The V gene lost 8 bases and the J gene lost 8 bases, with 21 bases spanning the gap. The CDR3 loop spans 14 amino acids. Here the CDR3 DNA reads TGTGCCAGCGACCTATCTGCGGGAGTGGGGGGCTACACCTTC. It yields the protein CASDLSAGVGGYTF.

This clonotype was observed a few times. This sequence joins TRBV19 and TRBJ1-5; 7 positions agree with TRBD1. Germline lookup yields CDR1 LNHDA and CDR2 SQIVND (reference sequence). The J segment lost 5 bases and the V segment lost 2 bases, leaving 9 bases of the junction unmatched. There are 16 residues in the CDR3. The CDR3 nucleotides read TGTGCCAGTAGTATACCTTTTGGGACAGCGTATCAGCCCCAGCATTTT. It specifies CASSIPFGTAYQPQHF.

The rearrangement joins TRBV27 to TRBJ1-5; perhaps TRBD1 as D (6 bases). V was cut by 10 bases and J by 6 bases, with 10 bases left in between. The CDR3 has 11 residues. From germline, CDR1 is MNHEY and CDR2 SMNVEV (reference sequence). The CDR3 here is CATGVGQPQHF. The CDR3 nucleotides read TGTGCCACAGGGGTGGGTCAGCCCCAGCATTTT.

CDR3 nucleotide sequence: TGTGCCAGCAGTTCCGCTGCCCAGGTGGCCCCCTACGAGCAGTACTTC. Translation gives CASSSAAQVAPYEQYF. The rearrangement joins TRBV5-6 to TRBJ2-7; D remains unclear. The CDR3 sequence is 16 residues long. V shed 5 bases and J shed 2 bases, with 20 bases lying between them. Per the germline V gene, CDR1 is SGHDT and CDR2 is YYEEEE.

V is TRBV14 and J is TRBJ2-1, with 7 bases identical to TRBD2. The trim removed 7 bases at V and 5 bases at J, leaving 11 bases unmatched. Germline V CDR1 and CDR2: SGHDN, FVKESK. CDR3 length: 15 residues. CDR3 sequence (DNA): TGTGCCAGCACCCAGCGGGGATCGGAAAACAATGAGCAGTTCTTC. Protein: CASTQRGSENNEQFF. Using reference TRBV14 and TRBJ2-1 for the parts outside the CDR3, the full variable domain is EAGVTQFPSHSVIEKGQTVTLRCDPISGHDNLYWYRRVMGKEIKFLLHFVKESKQDESGMPNNRFLAERTGGTYSTLKVQPAELEDSGVYFCASTQRGSENNEQFFGPGTRLTVL.

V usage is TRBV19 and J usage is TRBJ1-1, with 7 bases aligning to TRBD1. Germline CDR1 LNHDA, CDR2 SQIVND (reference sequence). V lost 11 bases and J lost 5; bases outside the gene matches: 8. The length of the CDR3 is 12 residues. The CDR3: CACTGATTEAFF. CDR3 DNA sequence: TGTGCCTGCACAGGGGCGACTACTGAAGCTTTCTTT.

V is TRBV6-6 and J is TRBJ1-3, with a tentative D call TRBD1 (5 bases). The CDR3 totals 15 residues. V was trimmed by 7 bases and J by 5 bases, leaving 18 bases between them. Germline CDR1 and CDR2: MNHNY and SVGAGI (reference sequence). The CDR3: CASTRRQGIRNTIYF. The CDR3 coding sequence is TGTGCCAGCACCCGCCGGCAGGGTATCAGAAACACCATATATTTT.

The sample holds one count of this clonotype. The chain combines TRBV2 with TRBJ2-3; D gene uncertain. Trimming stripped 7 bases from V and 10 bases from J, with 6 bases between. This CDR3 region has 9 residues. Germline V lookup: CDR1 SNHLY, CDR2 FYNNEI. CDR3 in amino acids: CASNPSQYF. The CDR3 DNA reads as TGTGCCAGCAACCCGTCGCAGTATTTT.

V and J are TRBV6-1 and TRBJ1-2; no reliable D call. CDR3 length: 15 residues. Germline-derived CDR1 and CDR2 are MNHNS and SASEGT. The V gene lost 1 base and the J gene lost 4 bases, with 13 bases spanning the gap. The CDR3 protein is CASSEGPAESYGYTF. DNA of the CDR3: TGTGCCAGCAGTGAAGGACCTGCAGAGAGCTATGGCTACACCTTC.